This T cell receptor (beta chain) was captured by sequencing in a study of shared clonotypes between healthy human individuals. The study, taken as a whole, reports: Clonotypes which were not shared had lower generation probabilities than clonotypes that all four donors shared. Among the subsets, naive ones generally showed larger estimated richness than memory ones. Blood was the sole source, and tissue repertoires probably differ.

Method: immunoSEQ multiplex PCR; TCRdb's copy keeps in-frame clones and lacks some. The sample lists 2 million to 2.5 million clones, roughly 92% seen once, with 0.37% in the top ten. Points on this clone: No antigen is known for it.

V lost 4 bases and J lost 0, with 13 bases in between. The CDR3 is made up of 16 amino acids. Germline lookup yields CDR1 MDHEN and CDR2 SYDVKM. The rearrangement joins TRBV28 to TRBJ1-3; D is unclear. Sequenced sample: naive CD4+ T cells from PBMCs. Subset given: CD45RA+ positively selected. This clonotype was obtained from a man younger than 35 in good health. Some clones in this sample may be carry-over from other donors' samples. The CDR3 nucleotides are TGTGCCAGCAGTTACTCCAAGGGAACCTCTGGAAACACCATATATTTT. Protein: CASSYSKGTSGNTIYF. The complete variable domain, with remaining parts taken from reference TRBV28 and TRBJ1-3, reads DVKVTQSSRYLVKRTGEKVFLECVQDMDHENMFWYRQDPGLGLRLIYFSYDVKMKEKGDIPEGYSVSREKKERFSLILESASTNQTSMYLCASSYSKGTSGNTIYFGEGSWLTVV.